This record looks at one TCR beta chain sequence and its context. Germline V gene data show CDR1 as MNHEY and CDR2 as SMNVEV (reference sequence). This CDR3 contains 16 residues. The trim removed 2 bases at V and 7 bases at J, leaving 11 bases unmatched. Clones were sequenced by immunoSEQ multiplex PCR, and TCRdb holds only the in-frame ones, with some missing. Of about 820,000 clones detected, about 92% appear once; the ten largest clones hold 24%. The data were taken from a study of shared clonotypes between healthy human individuals. CD45RO-negative cells were positively selected for CCR7, leaving out terminally differentiated effector memory CD45RA+ cells.

The chain has TRBV27 and TRBJ2-7; 10 nucleotides agree with TRBD1. The TCR comes from a man under 40 in good health. Material for sequencing was naive CD8+ T cells sorted from blood. The CDR3 DNA is TGTGCCAGCAGTTTAAATTGGGGGACAGGGGTAGGGGAGCAGTACTTC. Translating gives CASSLNWGTGVGEQYF.